This T cell receptor (beta chain) was sequenced during a study of blood T cell repertoires in COVID-19. Across the whole study: From the United States, Italy and Spain came samples of acute and convalescent COVID-19. Sample material is recorded as cDNA or gDNA derived from T cells, B-cell-depleted T cells, or PBMCs.

Per the original methods: Nucleated cell number was recorded as an estimate derived from reference gene primer amplification. Sequencing used immunoSEQ multiplex PCR; TCRdb keeps in-frame clones, though not all of them. Clonal size and the V and J genes are those of that table, whereas D and trimming came from the DNA. The sample carries approximately 120,000 clones, roughly 88% recorded once. Germline CDR1 and CDR2: LGHNT and FRNRAP. V was clipped by 8 bases and J by 5 bases, with 9 bases between them. This CDR3 comprises 11 residues. The source is a woman over 75 with acute or convalescent COVID-19. V is TRBV12-5 and J is TRBJ2-5, with a tentative D call TRBD2 (5 bases). Specimen: peripheral blood. The CDR3: CASSRGETQYF. DNA of the CDR3: TGTGCTAGTAGCCGAGGGGAGACCCAGTACTTC. The entire variable domain, with the rest obtained from reference TRBV12-5 and TRBJ2-5, is as follows: DARVTQTPRHKVTEMGQEVTMRCQPILGHNTVFWYRQTMMQGLELLAYFRNRAPLDDSGMPKDRFSAEMPDATLATLKIQPSEPRDSAVYFCASSRGETQYFGPGTRLLVL.